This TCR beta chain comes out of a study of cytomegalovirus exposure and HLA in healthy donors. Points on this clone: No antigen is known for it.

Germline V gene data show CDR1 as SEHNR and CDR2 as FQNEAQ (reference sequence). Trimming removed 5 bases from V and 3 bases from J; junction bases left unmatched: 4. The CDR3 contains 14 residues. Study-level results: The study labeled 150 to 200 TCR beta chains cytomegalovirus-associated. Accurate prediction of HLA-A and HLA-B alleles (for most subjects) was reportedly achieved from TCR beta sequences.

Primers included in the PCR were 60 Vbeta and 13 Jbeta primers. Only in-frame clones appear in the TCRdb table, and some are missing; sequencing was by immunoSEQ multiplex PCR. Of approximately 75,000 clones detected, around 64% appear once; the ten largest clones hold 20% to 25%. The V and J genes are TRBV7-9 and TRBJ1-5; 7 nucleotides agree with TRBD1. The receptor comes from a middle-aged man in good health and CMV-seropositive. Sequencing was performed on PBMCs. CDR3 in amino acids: CASSLGTANQPQHF. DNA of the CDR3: TGTGCCAGCAGCCTCGGGACAGCCAATCAGCCCCAGCATTTT. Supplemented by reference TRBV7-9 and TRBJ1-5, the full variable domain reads DTGVSQNPRHKITKRGQNVTFRCDPISEHNRLYWYRQTLGQGPEFLTYFQNEAQLEKSRLLSDRFSAERPKGSFSTLEIQRTEQGDSAMYLCASSLGTANQPQHFGDGTRLSIL.